This TCR beta chain was observed in a study of CD8 T cells in ankylosing spondylitis. Broader study findings: Significant enrichment of disease-linked clones was reportedly seen in matched ankylosing spondylitis synovial fluid. There was a TCR beta motif, made of 7 to 9 highly homologous variants, that appeared characteristic of ankylosing spondylitis blood. Relatively rare in peripheral blood, disease-linked clones were also CD8+.

This clonotype was counted at least ten times. Its target is unknown. The V gene's germline CDR1 is SGHRS and CDR2 YFSETQ. Unmatched junction bases numbered 6, after V lost 4 bases and J lost 5 bases. This CDR3 comprises 14 residues. Quantitative 5'-RACE with molecular barcodes generated TCR beta libraries. TCRdb fed the 5' RACE reads into MiXCR, producing one record per CDR3 protein. Here the sample spans 750,000 to 850,000 distinct CDR3 sequences, 12% being singletons. This receptor was obtained from a male donor with ankylosing spondylitis. Sequencing was carried out using blood, either unsorted or a sorted T cell fraction (not recorded which). The chain couples TRBV5-1 to TRBJ1-1; 9 nucleotides agree with TRBD1. The CDR3 bases are TGCGCCAGCAGCCTACGGGACAGGGTGACTGAAGCTTTCTTT. It encodes CASSLRDRVTEAFF.